This T cell receptor (beta chain) derives from a study of T cell responses to AZD1222 COVID-19 vaccine. Turning to the study itself: Pooling was applied to second doses at about 4 or about 12 weeks.

From germline, CDR1 is SGHTA and CDR2 FQGNSA. V lost 2 bases, J lost 0 bases, and 13 bases lay in between. The length of the CDR3 is 17 residues. On this clone itself: Its antigen is not known.

Libraries were prepared by immunoSEQ multiplex PCR; TCRdb keeps only in-frame clonotypes and omits some of them. Among some 97,000 clones listed, 80% to 90% were seen once. Notes on the study in general: Just 5 to 7 people given AZD1222 tested seropositive at baseline. No day 14 peak samples; only post-peak repertoires were characterized.

V usage is TRBV7-2 and J usage is TRBJ2-2, with D perhaps being TRBD1 or TRBD2 (5 bases each). The source material was peripheral blood, sampled on day 0 of AZD1222 vaccination. This clonotype was sampled from an adult in good health. The CDR3 sequence is CASSLIGDGTNTGELFF. The CDR3 nucleotides read TGTGCCAGCAGCTTAATTGGGGACGGCACGAACACCGGGGAGCTGTTTTTT.